A selection of T cell receptor beta chains follows, all from one sample in a study of blood T cells in healthy people across ages. MiXCR, applied by TCRdb to the 5' RACE reads, yields one record per CDR3 protein. There are some 930,000 distinct CDR3 sequences in the sample; roughly 29% occur only once, and roughly 10% lies in the top ten. The sample was also reused in another study, on T cells of mothers and their children.

Sequenced input: blood. The receptors stem from a middle-aged woman in good health. The CDR3 runs from the conserved cysteine through the conserved F or W. Fields, in order: V gene, D gene, J gene, clone size, CDR3 DNA, CDR3 protein. A D gene is named only where the DNA matches it firmly. Part of the rows lack a size; the others show once, few, many or a class for expanded clones.

TRBV10-3,NA,TRBJ1-5,few,TGTGCCACCCTCCAGGGGTTCAATCAGCCCCAGCATTTT,CATLQGFNQPQHF
TRBV28,NA,TRBJ2-1,NA,TGTGCCGGCAGCGCTCCAGGGGATTGGAATGAGCAGTTCTTC,CAGSAPGDWNEQFF
TRBV5-1,TRBD1,TRBJ2-5,NA,TGCGCCGGCAGCTCGACAGGGGAAGAGACCCAGTACTTC,CAGSSTGEETQYF
TRBV29-1,NA,TRBJ2-7,many,TGCAGCGTGGGGACGGTAATGAGCTCCTACGAGCAGTACTTC,CSVGTVMSSYEQYF
TRBV12-3/TRBV12-4,NA,TRBJ2-3,many,TGTGCCAGCGGGATGGCAGATACGCAGTATTTT,CASGMADTQYF
TRBV2,NA,TRBJ2-3,NA,TGTGCCAGCAAGCATAGCGGTAGCACAGATACGCAGTATTTT,CASKHSGSTDTQYF
TRBV12-5,TRBD1,TRBJ2-2,NA,TGTGCTAGTGGCTCCCACAGGGGTGGAAACACCGGGGAGCTGTTTTTT,CASGSHRGGNTGELFF
TRBV4-1,TRBD2,TRBJ2-5,few,TGCGCCAGCAGCCAAGTGGCAAGCGGGGGGTATGAGACCCAGTACTTC,CASSQVASGGYETQYF
TRBV5-8,NA,TRBJ1-1,few,TGTGCCAGCAGACCCGGACAGACAGGGAACACTGAAGCTTTCTTT,CASRPGQTGNTEAFF
TRBV29-1,NA,TRBJ1-2,few,TGCAGCGTTGAAGAGCCTTGGGGGGGGAGGTATGGCTACACCTTC,CSVEEPWGGRYGYTF
TRBV4-1,NA,TRBJ2-7,many,TGCGCCAGCAGCCAAGGGTTGAGACAGAGCTCCTACGAGCAGTACTTC,CASSQGLRQSSYEQYF
TRBV28,NA,TRBJ2-7,NA,TGTGCCTGGAGGGTTGGTTACGAGCAGTACTTC,CAWRVGYEQYF
TRBV27,NA,TRBJ1-6,NA,TGTGCCAGCACCTCGGGTCAACCCCTCCACTTT,CASTSGQPLHF
TRBV5-1,NA,TRBJ1-6,many,TGCGCCAGCAGCTTAGGTGGAGCGAATTCACCCCTCCACTTT,CASSLGGANSPLHF
TRBV20-1,NA,TRBJ1-1,NA,TGCAGTGCCAAAGAACTATCTGAGGTCACTGTGGAAGCTTTCTTT,CSAKELSEVTVEAFF
TRBV13,NA,TRBJ2-5,NA,TGTGCCAGCAGCTTAGATGCTCTTCAAAAGACCCAGTACTTC,CASSLDALQKTQYF
TRBV6-1,NA,TRBJ1-4,many,TGTGCCAGCAGAACAGCAACTAATGAAAAACTGTTTTTT,CASRTATNEKLFF
TRBV3-1,TRBD1,TRBJ1-2,few,TGTGCCAGCAGCCACCAACAGACAGGGCCTTATGGCTACACCTTC,CASSHQQTGPYGYTF
TRBV27,TRBD1,TRBJ1-2,NA,TGTGCCAGCAGTTTAGAAGGGGGCGGAAACTATGGCTACACCTTC,CASSLEGGGNYGYTF
TRBV28,NA,TRBJ1-6,many,TGTGCCAACAGTAGGGACTATAATTCACCCCTCCACTTT,CANSRDYNSPLHF
TRBV6-5,TRBD2,TRBJ2-1,many,TGTGCCAGCAGTCCGGTCGGGGGGGTCCGGAATGAGCAGTTCTTC,CASSPVGGVRNEQFF
TRBV7-3,NA,TRBJ2-2,NA,TGTGCTAGCAGCTGGAGCCCGAACACCGGGGAGCTGTTTTTT,CASSWSPNTGELFF
TRBV7-3,NA,TRBJ1-1,NA,TGTGCCAGCAGCTTAAGTGGGGGGCAGGGTGCTGAAGCTTTCTTT,CASSLSGGQGAEAFF
TRBV5-1,NA,TRBJ2-7,many,TGCGCCAGCAGCTTGGCCTATGGACCTCTGGGCTACGAGCAGTACTTC,CASSLAYGPLGYEQYF
TRBV7-2,TRBD1,TRBJ1-1,NA,TGTGCCAGCAGCTTATCCGGACAGGACAACACTGAAGCTTTCTTT,CASSLSGQDNTEAFF
TRBV7-2,NA,TRBJ1-2,many,TGTGCCAGCAGTTTCTCCGGGGGCAATGGCTACACCTTC,CASSFSGGNGYTF
TRBV7-7,NA,TRBJ2-1,once,TGTGCTAGCAGCCAAGAGGGCTACAATGAGCAGTTCTTC,CASSQEGYNEQFF
TRBV20-1,NA,TRBJ1-1,NA,TGCAGTGCTAGAGATCCAGGGAACCCTGAAGCTTTCTTT,CSARDPGNPEAFF
TRBV28,TRBD1,TRBJ1-2,NA,TGTGCCAGCGCCCGCCCTGGGACAGGGAGGTATGGCTACACCTTC,CASARPGTGRYGYTF